Included here is one T cell receptor (beta chain) sequence, with context. Its specific antigen is unknown. Base qualities are missing; no much larger clone stands one base away. The time point label on this specimen signifies: baseline before first vaccination. The vaccinee samples were drawn from two UK trials, COV001 and COV002, one of which was a single-blind randomized controlled phase 2/3 trial testing AZD1222 (ChAdOx1 nCoV-19) in healthy adults. For TCRbeta chain sequencing, PBMC samples were collected from trial participants at day 0 and at day 28 after the second dose. The sample originates from a study of T cell responses to AZD1222 COVID-19 vaccine (dated by TCRdb to about 2021). In the study overall: AZD1222 recipients whose second dose came at about 4 weeks and those whose second dose came at about 12 weeks were combined into one group, since spike-specific TCR depth and breadth did not differ between the two schedules. A total of more than 230 trial participants underwent TCR sequencing, of whom about 200 received two doses of AZD1222 and about 25 received two doses of the MenACWY control vaccine. Trial participants were enrolled by age into subgroups of 18-55, 56-69 and 70-plus years, and roughly 150, 30 and 60 TCR-sequenced participants, respectively, were included in these subgroups. General findings and caveats noted by the study authors: Vaccine-associated CD4 TCRs spanned the whole spike protein, with dominant responses in regions 160-218 and 743-854. Conclusions about previously exposed vaccinees were limited because only six AZD1222 recipients were SARS-CoV-2 seropositive at baseline. After two AZD1222 doses, both the breadth and the depth of spike-specific TCRs were significantly higher than at day 0 and than in MenACWY recipients. Epitopes outside the regions mutated in the B.1.351 and B.1.1.7 variants were reportedly recognized by nearly half of the unique spike-specific TCRs. Because no day 14 peak-response samples were available, repertoires were characterized only after the peak T cell response. The 56-69-year group was small, and its depth increase did not reach significance, likely because of low power. Participants were mostly white British and included more females than males, and it was suggested by the authors that clonal diversity may have been underestimated.

Here V drops 0 bases and J drops 4 bases, and the junction holds 5 bases not matched to any gene. From cysteine to phenylalanine, the CDR3 is 15 amino acids long. Only the CDR3 DNA is retained, 45 bases long and in frame from the first base. Looking up the germline V gene yields CDR1 MNHEY and CDR2 SVGAGI. The CDR3 regions of human TCRbeta chains were analyzed by immunosequencing. Per the authors' processing: TCRs in the repertoires were compared against a reference library of SARS-CoV-2-specific TCRs that had been generated with the MIRA antigen-specificity platform. Breadth meant the fraction of unique TCRs that were SARS-CoV-2-associated, whereas depth meant the fraction of total T cells that were SARS-CoV-2-associated. Using the MIRA data, each spike-specific TCR was mapped to the spike region that the TCR reacts to and placed in a CD4 or CD8 class. Log10-transformed breadth and depth values were compared by one-way ANOVA with Sidak's multiple comparisons tests. The table was pulled from immuneACCESS by TCRdb, which kept in-frame rearrangements only. Such tables lose some clones; where checked, under half of the loss comes from unresolved V genes, and the rest has no known cause. That table gives V, J and clone size, and the DNA gave D and trimming. The sample records about 150,000 clones, roughly 90% of which are singletons. The ten largest clonotypes hold about 2% of the sample.

The sample here was peripheral blood, taken on day 0 of AZD1222 vaccination. The rearranged segments are TRBV6-5 and TRBJ1-1, with TRBD1 identical over 7 junction bases. The TCR originated in an adult in good health. CDR3 region: CASSYSTGFGTEAFF. The nucleotides read TGTGCCAGCAGTTACTCGACAGGGTTCGGCACTGAAGCTTTCTTT.